A selection of T cell receptor beta chains follows, all from one sample in a study of blood T cell repertoires in COVID-19. Sequencing was performed with immunoSEQ multiplex PCR; in TCRdb, only in-frame clones are kept and a portion is missing. The sample yields about 50,000 clones, approximately 80% seen once. Sequenced: peripheral blood. These receptors were obtained from a man between 65 and 79 years old with active or convalescent COVID-19. Both conserved end residues are part of each CDR3. D genes are given only for firm matches. The size entry is marked missing in some rows and otherwise reads once, few, many or a size class.

d_gene,v_gene,abundance,j_gene,CDR3nt,CDR3aa
TRBD2,TRBV27,-,TRBJ2-5,TGTGCCAGCAGTTTAACGGCGGGAGGCTCGCCCCAGTACTTC,CASSLTAGGSPQYF
-,TRBV5-5,-,TRBJ1-5,TGTGCCAGCAGCTTGATGGCGCAGGGATTATATAGCAATCAGCCCCAGCATTTT,CASSLMAQGLYSNQPQHF
-,TRBV12-5,-,TRBJ1-2,TGTGCTAGTGGTTTGCAGTATGGCTACACCTTC,CASGLQYGYTF
-,TRBV6-6,-,TRBJ1-2,TGTGCCAGCAGTTATGGAAGGGAGCGCTATGGCTACACCTTC,CASSYGRERYGYTF
-,TRBV14,-,TRBJ2-7,TGTGCCAGCAGCCAAGACACCGTCGGGGAGCAGTACTTC,CASSQDTVGEQYF
-,TRBV30,-,TRBJ1-1,TGTGCCTGGAGTAAGGCGGGGATTTTCCTTGAAGCTTTCTTT,CAWSKAGIFLEAFF
-,TRBV30,-,TRBJ2-2,TGTGCCCAAGAGCCGAATGGCGGGGAGCTGTTTTTT,CAQEPNGGELFF
-,TRBV15,once,TRBJ2-5,TGTGCCACCAGCAGAGATCAGGGACTCCAAGAGACCCAGTACTTC,CATSRDQGLQETQYF
TRBD1,TRBV6-5,-,TRBJ2-7,TGTGCCAGCAGTCGGGACAGACGCTACGAGCAGTACTTC,CASSRDRRYEQYF
-,TRBV5-1,-,TRBJ1-6,TGCGCCAGCACCCTGGGGGGGTCCTATAATTCACCCCTCCACTTT,CASTLGGSYNSPLHF
TRBD2,TRBV6-6,-,TRBJ2-2,TGTGCCAGCAGTCGGGGACTAGCGGGAGGGTTCGCCGGGGAGCTGTTTTTT,CASSRGLAGGFAGELFF
TRBD2,TRBV19,-,TRBJ2-1,TGTGCCAGTACCAAAGGACGGACTAGCGGGAGGGCCGGCAATGAGCAGTTCTTC,CASTKGRTSGRAGNEQFF
TRBD1,TRBV28,-,TRBJ1-5,TGTGCCGGCAGTTTATTCCGACAGGGTACCAATCAGCCCCAGCATTTT,CAGSLFRQGTNQPQHF
-,TRBV10-1,-,TRBJ1-2,TGCGCCAGCAACCTCGGCCCAGGGAAAGGCTATGGCTACACCTTC,CASNLGPGKGYGYTF
TRBD2,TRBV10-3,-,TRBJ2-1,TGTGCCATCAGTGAGACTAGCGGGGATTACATTGAGCAGTTCTTC,CAISETSGDYIEQFF
-,TRBV6-2/TRBV6-3,-,TRBJ1-5,TGTGCCAGCAGCTCCTCTAGGGGGGGGCACTATAGCAATCAGCCCCAGCATTTT,CASSSSRGGHYSNQPQHF
TRBD1,TRBV6-5,once,TRBJ1-5,TGTGCCAGCAGCCTGACAGGGGCACTAAATCAGCCCCAGCATTTT,CASSLTGALNQPQHF
-,TRBV6-1,-,TRBJ1-4,TGTGCCAGCAGTGATATGTCAGACCCGCAGGGTGAAAAACTGTTTTTT,CASSDMSDPQGEKLFF
TRBD2,TRBV11-3,-,TRBJ2-7,TGTGCCAGCAGCTCCCGGGAGGGCGAGCAGTACTTC,CASSSREGEQYF
TRBD1,TRBV23-1,-,TRBJ1-3,TGCGCCAGCAGTCTAGACAGGGGGAATACCTCTGGAAACACCATATATTTT,CASSLDRGNTSGNTIYF
-,TRBV6-5,-,TRBJ1-3,TGTGCCAGCAGTTACCCCGGTTTGGACACCATATATTTT,CASSYPGLDTIYF
TRBD1,TRBV6-5,-,TRBJ1-2,TGTGCCAGCAGACAGGGACAGATCTCTGGCTACACCTTC,CASRQGQISGYTF
-,TRBV30,-,TRBJ1-6,TGTGCCTGGAAGAGGGAATATAATTCACCCCTCCACTTT,CAWKREYNSPLHF
TRBD2,TRBV7-8,-,TRBJ2-5,TGTGCCAGCAGCTTAGCGCGTGCTAGCGGAAAAGAGACCCAGTACTTC,CASSLARASGKETQYF